This is a list of T cell receptor beta chains from one sample in a study of T-cell memory formation after mild COVID-19. Via MiXCR, TCRdb re-called the 5' RACE reads, giving one row per CDR3 protein. The repertoire holds approximately 250,000 distinct CDR3 sequences, with about 17% as singletons. Sequenced sample: PBMCs or a T cell subset sorted from them (not recorded which). Source of these receptors: a man younger than 35 who had mild COVID-19 (a few samples of this study predate the infection). Cell type and time point are not known. Each CDR3 is given with its conserved first and last residue. The D gene is left open where the match is weak. For some rows the clone size is stated as once, few or many, or as a class when expanded; others skip it.

J,V,size,D,CDR3,DNA
TRBJ2-1,TRBV7-7,NA,NA,CASSLYGGQGEQFF,TGTGCCAGCAGCTTATACGGGGGGCAGGGTGAGCAGTTCTTC
TRBJ1-2,TRBV7-9,NA,NA,CASSLAWTANYGYTF,TGTGCCAGCAGCTTAGCCTGGACAGCAAACTATGGCTACACCTTC
TRBJ2-1,TRBV7-7,few,TRBD2,CASSSGGAEDEQFF,TGTGCTAGCAGCTCGGGGGGGGCGGAGGATGAGCAGTTCTTC
TRBJ1-4,TRBV7-9,NA,NA,CASSRDRDEKLFF,TGTGCCAGCAGCCGGGATCGCGATGAAAAACTGTTTTTT
TRBJ2-3,TRBV19,NA,NA,CASSIQGLEDTQYF,TGTGCCAGTAGCATTCAGGGTCTGGAGGATACGCAGTATTTT
TRBJ1-1,TRBV6-5,few,NA,CASSRPGRGNTEAFF,TGTGCCAGCAGCCGACCTGGTCGGGGAAACACTGAAGCTTTCTTT
TRBJ1-2,TRBV6-5,NA,NA,CASSQGTQSFYGYTF,TGTGCCAGCAGTCAAGGGACACAGTCTTTCTATGGCTACACCTTC
TRBJ2-6,TRBV20-1,few,NA,CSATGRGAGANVLTF,TGCAGTGCTACAGGTCGGGGCGCTGGGGCCAACGTCCTGACTTTC
TRBJ2-7,TRBV14,few,NA,CASSQVGTPTYEQYF,TGTGCCAGCAGCCAAGTAGGGACACCTACCTACGAGCAGTACTTC
TRBJ2-7,TRBV4-3,few,NA,CASSQGSARAYEQYF,TGCGCCAGCAGCCAAGGCTCGGCCCGCGCCTACGAGCAGTACTTC
TRBJ1-5,TRBV4-2,NA,TRBD1,CASSQGQGAFQPQHF,TGTGCCAGCAGCCAAGGACAGGGGGCGTTTCAGCCCCAGCATTTT
TRBJ2-1,TRBV6-1,once,NA,CASTGATSYNEQFF,TGTGCCAGCACCGGGGCCACCTCCTACAATGAGCAGTTCTTC
TRBJ1-3,TRBV9,NA,NA,CASTRTAGSGNTIYF,TGTGCCAGCACTCGGACAGCCGGCTCTGGAAACACCATATATTTT
TRBJ2-1,TRBV27,many,TRBD2,CASSPTSTSGANEQFF,TGTGCCAGCAGTCCAACATCGACTAGCGGGGCAAATGAGCAGTTCTTC
TRBJ2-7,TRBV10-3,NA,NA,CATRGPTEDEQYF,TGTGCCACCCGGGGACCCACGGAGGACGAGCAGTACTTC